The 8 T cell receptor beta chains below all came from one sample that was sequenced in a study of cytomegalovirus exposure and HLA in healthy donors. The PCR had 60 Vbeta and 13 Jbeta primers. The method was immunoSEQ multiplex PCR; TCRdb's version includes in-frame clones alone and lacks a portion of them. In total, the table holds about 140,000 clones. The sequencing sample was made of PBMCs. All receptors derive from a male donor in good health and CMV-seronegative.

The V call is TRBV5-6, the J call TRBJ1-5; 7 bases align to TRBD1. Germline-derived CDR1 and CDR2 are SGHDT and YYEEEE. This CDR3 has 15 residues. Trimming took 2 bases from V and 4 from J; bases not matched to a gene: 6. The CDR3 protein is CASSFKDRLNQPQHF. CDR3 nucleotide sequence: TGTGCCAGCAGCTTCAAGGACAGGCTAAATCAGCCCCAGCATTTT.

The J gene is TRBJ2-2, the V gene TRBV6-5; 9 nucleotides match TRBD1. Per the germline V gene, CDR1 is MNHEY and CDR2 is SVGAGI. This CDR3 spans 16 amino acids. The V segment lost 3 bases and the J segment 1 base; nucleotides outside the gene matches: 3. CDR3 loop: CASSYQGQGNTGELFF. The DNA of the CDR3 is TGTGCCAGCAGTTATCAGGGACAGGGGAACACCGGGGAGCTGTTTTTT.

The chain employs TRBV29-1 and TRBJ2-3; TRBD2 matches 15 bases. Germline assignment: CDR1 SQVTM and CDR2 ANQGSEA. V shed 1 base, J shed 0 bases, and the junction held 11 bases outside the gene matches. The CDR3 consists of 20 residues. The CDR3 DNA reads TGCAGCGTTGAAGCACCCGGGACTAGCGGGGGGTCCCCTAGCACAGATACGCAGTATTTT. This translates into CSVEAPGTSGGSPSTDTQYF.

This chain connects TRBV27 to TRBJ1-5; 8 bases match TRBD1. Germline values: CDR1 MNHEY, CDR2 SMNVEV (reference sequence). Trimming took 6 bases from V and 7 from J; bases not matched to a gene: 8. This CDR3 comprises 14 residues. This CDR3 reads CASSPDRGWQPQHF. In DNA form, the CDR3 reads TGTGCCAGCAGCCCAGACAGGGGCTGGCAGCCCCAGCATTTT.

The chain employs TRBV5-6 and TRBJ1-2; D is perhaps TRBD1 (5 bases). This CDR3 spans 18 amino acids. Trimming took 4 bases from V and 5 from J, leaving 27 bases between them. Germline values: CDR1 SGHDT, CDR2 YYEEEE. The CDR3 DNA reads TGTGCCAGCAGCGACTTGCGCGCGGGGGATACCCCCTATTATGGCTACACCTTC. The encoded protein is CASSDLRAGDTPYYGYTF.

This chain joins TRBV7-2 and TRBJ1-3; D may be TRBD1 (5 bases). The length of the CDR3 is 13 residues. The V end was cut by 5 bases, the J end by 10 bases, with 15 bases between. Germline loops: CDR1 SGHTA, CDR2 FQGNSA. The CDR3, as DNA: TGTGCCAGCAGCCCCCCCGTGGCAGGGACCATATATTTT. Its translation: CASSPPVAGTIYF.

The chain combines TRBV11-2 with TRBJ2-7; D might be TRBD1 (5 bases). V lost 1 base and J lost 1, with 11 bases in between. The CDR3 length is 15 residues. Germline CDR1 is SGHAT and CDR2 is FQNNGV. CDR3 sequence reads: CASSLAWGMSYEQYF. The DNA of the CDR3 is TGTGCCAGCAGCTTAGCTTGGGGCATGTCCTACGAGCAGTACTTC. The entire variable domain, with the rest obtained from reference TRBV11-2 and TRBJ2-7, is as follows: EAGVAQSPRYKIIEKRQSVAFWCNPISGHATLYWYQQILGQGPKLLIQFQNNGVVDDSQLPKDRFSAERLKGVDSTLKIQPAKLEDSAVYLCASSLAWGMSYEQYFGPGTRLTVT.

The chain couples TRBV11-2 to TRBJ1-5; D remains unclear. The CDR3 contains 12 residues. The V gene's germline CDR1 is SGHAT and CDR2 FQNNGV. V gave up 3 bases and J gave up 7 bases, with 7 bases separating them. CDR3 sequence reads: CASSFEGQPQHF. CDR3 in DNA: TGTGCCAGCAGCTTCGAGGGACAGCCCCAGCATTTT.